Shown below are 2 T cell receptor beta chains from a single sample sequenced in a study of CD8 T cells in ankylosing spondylitis. Overall study findings and caveats: Characteristic, it appeared, of ankylosing spondylitis blood was a TCR beta motif of fewer than 10 highly homologous variants.

Antigens for these TCRs are unknown. TCRdb re-called the 5' RACE reads through MiXCR, storing one row per CDR3 protein. The profile shows about 540,000 distinct CDR3 sequences, 9.5% to 15% of them singletons. Sequences were obtained from blood, either unsorted or a sorted T cell fraction (not recorded which). All receptors come from a male donor with ankylosing spondylitis.

There are many counts of this clonotype. This chain links TRBV7-9 with TRBJ2-5; a weak D match, TRBD2 (6 bases). Deletions cut 6 bases from V and 2 bases from J, with 13 bases between. Germline CDR1 reads SEHNR; CDR2 reads FQNEAQ (reference sequence). This CDR3 is 14 amino acids long. As DNA, the CDR3 is TGTGCCAGCAGAACCGGGACTGCTCAAGAGACCCAGTACTTC. Protein product: CASRTGTAQETQYF.

The chain links TRBV20-1 to TRBJ2-3, with TRBD2 matching 9 bases. This CDR3 comprises 15 residues. V trimming: 6 bases; J trimming: 4 bases; junction bases outside the gene matches: 11. Germline lookup yields CDR1 DFQATT and CDR2 SNEGSKA (reference sequence). For the CDR3, the DNA is TGCAGTGCCATTCGCCCGCGGGAGGGTTCAGATACGCAGTATTTT. Its translation: CSAIRPREGSDTQYF.